This entry features one T cell receptor beta chain sequence. Its antigen remains unknown. The record originates from a study of lymphopenia after photon versus proton radiotherapy. Study-wide results and limits: Better survival with proton therapy was suggested as possible, not demonstrated. Oligoclonal CD8+ Temra expansion after nadir drove photon patients' diversity drop.

Germline V lookup: CDR1 MDHEN, CDR2 SYDVKM. V gave up 10 bases and J gave up 4 bases, with 16 bases separating them. CDR3 length: 13 residues. Libraries were prepared by immunoSEQ multiplex PCR; TCRdb keeps only in-frame clonotypes and omits some of them. The data show about 14,000 clones, 70% to 85% seen once. V gene TRBV28 combines with J gene TRBJ1-2; tentative D call: TRBD1 (5 bases). This clonotype originated in a man aged 45 to 65 with gastric cancer. Source: peripheral blood, taken from a patient treated with photon-based radiotherapy. The CDR3 DNA follows: TGTGCCACCACCGCGGGGGTGATCTATGGCTACACCTTC. It specifies CATTAGVIYGYTF.